This T cell receptor (beta chain) was identified in a study of cytotoxic CD8 clonotypes in ibrutinib-treated CLL. Whole-study context: Sample averages reached 255,043 productive templates and tens of thousands of productive rearrangements. Overall study findings and caveats: Samples from sustained-remission and progressing patients were taken at different times.

Sequencing was performed with immunoSEQ multiplex PCR; in TCRdb, only in-frame clones are kept and a portion is missing. The data show about 21,000 clones, with roughly 72% seen just once and roughly 24% held by the top ten. On this clone itself: Its matching antigen is unknown.

CDR3 length equals 14 residues. The V gene lost 7 bases and the J gene lost 1 base, with 11 bases spanning the gap. The germline gives CDR1 SGHVS, CDR2 FQNEAQ. V usage is TRBV7-8 and J usage is TRBJ2-1; TRBD2 is a possible D gene (6 bases). The TCR was taken from a human donor with chronic lymphocytic leukemia. The input for sequencing was PBMCs, taken before ibrutinib treatment. DNA for the CDR3: TGTGCCAGCACGACCGGGACTTCCTACAATGAGCAGTTCTTC. Translated: CASTTGTSYNEQFF.